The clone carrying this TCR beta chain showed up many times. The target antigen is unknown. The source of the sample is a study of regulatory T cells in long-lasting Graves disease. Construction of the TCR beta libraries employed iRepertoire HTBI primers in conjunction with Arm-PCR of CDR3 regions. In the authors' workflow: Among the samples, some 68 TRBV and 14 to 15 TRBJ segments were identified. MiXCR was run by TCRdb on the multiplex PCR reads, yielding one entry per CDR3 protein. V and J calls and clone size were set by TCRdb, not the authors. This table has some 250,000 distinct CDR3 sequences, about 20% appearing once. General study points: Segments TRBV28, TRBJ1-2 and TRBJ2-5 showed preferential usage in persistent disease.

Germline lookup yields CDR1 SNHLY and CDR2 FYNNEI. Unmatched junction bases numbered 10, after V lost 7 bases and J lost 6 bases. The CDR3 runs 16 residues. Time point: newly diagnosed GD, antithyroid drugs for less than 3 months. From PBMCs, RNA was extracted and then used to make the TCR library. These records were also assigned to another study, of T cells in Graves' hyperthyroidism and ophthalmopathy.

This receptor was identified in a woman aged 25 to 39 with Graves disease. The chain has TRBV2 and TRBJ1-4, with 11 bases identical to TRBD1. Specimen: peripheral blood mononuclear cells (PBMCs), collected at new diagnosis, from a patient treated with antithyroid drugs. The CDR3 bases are TGTGCCAGCACTGGACAGGGGGCTCAGTCGCATGAAAAACTGTTTTTT. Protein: CASTGQGAQSHEKLFF.